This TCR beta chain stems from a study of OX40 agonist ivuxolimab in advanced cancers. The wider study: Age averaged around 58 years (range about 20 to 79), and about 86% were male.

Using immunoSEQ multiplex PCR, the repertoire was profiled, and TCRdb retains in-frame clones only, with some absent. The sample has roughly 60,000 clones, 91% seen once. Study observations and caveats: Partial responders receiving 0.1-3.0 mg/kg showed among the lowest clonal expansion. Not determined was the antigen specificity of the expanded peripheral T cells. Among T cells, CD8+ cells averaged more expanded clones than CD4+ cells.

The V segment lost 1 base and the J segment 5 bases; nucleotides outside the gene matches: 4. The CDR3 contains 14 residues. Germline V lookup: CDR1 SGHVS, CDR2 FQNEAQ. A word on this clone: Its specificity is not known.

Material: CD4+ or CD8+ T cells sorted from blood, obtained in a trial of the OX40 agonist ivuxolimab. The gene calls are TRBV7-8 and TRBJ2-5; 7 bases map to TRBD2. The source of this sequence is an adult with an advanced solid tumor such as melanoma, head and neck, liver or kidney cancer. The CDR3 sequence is CASSLGGGSETQYF. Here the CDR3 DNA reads TGTGCCAGCAGCTTAGGGGGCGGGAGTGAGACCCAGTACTTC.